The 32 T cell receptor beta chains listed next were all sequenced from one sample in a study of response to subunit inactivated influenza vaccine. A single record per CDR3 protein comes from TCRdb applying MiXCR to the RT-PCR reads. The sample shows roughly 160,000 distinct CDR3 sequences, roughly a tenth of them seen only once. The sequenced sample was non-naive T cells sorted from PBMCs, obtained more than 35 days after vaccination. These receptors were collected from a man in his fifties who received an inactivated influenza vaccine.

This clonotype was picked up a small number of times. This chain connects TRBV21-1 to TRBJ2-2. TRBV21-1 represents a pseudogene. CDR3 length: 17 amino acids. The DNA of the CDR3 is TGTGCCAGCAGCAAAGCGCTAAGCGACCCGAACACCGGGGAGCTGTTTTTT. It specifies CASSKALSDPNTGELFF.

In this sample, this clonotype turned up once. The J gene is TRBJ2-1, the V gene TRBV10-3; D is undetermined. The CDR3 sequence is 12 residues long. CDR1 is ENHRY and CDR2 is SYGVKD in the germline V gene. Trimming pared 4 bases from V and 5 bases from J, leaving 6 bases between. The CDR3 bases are TGTGCCATCAGTGGGACGGACAATGAGCAGTTCTTC. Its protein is CAISGTDNEQFF.

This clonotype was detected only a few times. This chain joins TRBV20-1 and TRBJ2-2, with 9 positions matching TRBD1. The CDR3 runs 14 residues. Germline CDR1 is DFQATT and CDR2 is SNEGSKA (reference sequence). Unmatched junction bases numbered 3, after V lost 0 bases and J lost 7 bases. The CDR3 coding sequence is TGCAGTGCTAGAGAAACAGGGGGCATCGGGGAGCTGTTTTTT. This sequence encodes CSARETGGIGELFF.

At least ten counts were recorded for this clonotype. The chain's CDR3 is CASRQTGWGTDTQYF. The CDR3 region has the DNA TGTGCCAGCAGACAGACAGGTTGGGGGACAGATACGCAGTATTTT. This chain links TRBV12-3 or TRBV12-4 with TRBJ2-3; the D gene is possibly TRBD1 (6 bases). The V end was cut by 6 bases, the J end by 3 bases, with 16 bases between. The CDR3 runs 15 residues.

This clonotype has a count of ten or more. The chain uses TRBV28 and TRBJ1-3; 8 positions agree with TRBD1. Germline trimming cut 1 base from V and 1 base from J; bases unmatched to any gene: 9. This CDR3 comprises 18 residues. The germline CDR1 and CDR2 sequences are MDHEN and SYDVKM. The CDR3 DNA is TGTGCCAGCAGTTTATCGGGGACAGGAGCGGTTTCTGGAAACACCATATATTTT. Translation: CASSLSGTGAVSGNTIYF.

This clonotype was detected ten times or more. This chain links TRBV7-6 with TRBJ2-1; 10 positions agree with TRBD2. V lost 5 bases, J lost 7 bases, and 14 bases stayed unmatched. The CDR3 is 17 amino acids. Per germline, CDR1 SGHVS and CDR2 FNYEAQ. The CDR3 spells CASSTHPPSGRRNEQFF. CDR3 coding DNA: TGTGCCAGCAGCACCCACCCACCTAGCGGGAGAAGGAATGAGCAGTTCTTC.

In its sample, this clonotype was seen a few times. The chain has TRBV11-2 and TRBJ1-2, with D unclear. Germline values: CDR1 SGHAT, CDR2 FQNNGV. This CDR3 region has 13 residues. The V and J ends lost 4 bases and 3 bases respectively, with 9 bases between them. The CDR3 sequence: CASSSWKYYGYTF. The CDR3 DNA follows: TGTGCCAGCAGCTCCTGGAAATACTATGGCTACACCTTC.

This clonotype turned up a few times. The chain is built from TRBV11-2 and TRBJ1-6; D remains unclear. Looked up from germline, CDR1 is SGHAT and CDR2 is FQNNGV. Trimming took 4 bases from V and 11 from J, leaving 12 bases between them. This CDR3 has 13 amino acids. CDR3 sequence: CASSWTGGTPLHF. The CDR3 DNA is TGTGCCAGCAGCTGGACGGGAGGAACACCCCTCCACTTT.

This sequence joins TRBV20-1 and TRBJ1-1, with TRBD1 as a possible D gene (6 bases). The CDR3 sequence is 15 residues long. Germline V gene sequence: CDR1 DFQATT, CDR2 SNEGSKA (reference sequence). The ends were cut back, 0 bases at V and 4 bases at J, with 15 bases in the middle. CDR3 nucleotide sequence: TGCAGTGCTAGAGACCCCCGGGGGCCGGGCACTGAAGCTTTCTTT. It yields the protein CSARDPRGPGTEAFF.

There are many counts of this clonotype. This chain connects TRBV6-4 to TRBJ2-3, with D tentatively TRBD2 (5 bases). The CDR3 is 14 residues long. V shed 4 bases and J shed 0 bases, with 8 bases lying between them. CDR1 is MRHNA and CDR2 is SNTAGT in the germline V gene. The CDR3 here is CASSGSGSTDTQYF. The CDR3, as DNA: TGTGCCAGCAGTGGATCGGGGAGCACAGATACGCAGTATTTT.

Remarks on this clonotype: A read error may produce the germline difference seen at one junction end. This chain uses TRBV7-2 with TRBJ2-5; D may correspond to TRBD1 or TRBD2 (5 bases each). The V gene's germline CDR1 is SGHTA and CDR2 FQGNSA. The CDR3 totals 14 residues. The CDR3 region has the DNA TGTGCCAGCAGCCTAGCCCAGGGAATGTCGACCCAGTACTTC. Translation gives CASSLAQGMSTQYF.

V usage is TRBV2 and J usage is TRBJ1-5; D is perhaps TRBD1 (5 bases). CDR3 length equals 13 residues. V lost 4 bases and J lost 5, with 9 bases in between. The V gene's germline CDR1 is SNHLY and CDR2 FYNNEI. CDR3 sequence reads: CASSVRGDQPQHF. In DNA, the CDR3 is TGTGCCAGCAGTGTTCGAGGGGATCAGCCCCAGCATTTT.

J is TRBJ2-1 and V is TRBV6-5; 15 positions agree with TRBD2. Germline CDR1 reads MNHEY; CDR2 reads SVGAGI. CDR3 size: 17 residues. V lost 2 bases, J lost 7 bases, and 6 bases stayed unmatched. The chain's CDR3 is CASSYPSGTSGGNEQFF. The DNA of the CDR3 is TGTGCCAGCAGTTACCCCTCGGGGACTAGCGGGGGGAATGAGCAGTTCTTC.

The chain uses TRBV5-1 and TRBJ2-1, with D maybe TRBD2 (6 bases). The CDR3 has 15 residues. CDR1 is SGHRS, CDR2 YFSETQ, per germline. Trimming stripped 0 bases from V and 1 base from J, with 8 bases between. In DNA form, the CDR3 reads TGCGCCAGCAGCTTGGTTGCGGGGTCCTACAATGAGCAGTTCTTC. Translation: CASSLVAGSYNEQFF.

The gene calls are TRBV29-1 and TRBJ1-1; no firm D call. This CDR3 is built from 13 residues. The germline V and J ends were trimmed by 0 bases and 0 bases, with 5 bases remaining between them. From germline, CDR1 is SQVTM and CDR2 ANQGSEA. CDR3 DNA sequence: TGCAGCGTTGAAGATCAGCTGAACACTGAAGCTTTCTTT. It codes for CSVEDQLNTEAFF.

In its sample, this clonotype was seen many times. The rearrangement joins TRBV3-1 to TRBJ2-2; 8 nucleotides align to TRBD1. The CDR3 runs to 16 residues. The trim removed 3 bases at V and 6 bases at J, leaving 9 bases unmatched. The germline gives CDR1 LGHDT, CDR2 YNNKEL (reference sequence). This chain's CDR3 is CASSHDRGTIPGELFF. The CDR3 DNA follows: TGTGCCAGCAGCCACGACAGGGGCACTATCCCCGGGGAGCTGTTTTTT.

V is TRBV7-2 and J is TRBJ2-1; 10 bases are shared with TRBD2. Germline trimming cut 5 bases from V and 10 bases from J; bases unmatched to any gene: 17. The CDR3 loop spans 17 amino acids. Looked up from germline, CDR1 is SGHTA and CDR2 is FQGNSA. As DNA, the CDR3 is TGTGCCAGCAGCCCTTCAGGTGGGCTAGCGGGGGAGGGGGAGCAGTTCTTC. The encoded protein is CASSPSGGLAGEGEQFF. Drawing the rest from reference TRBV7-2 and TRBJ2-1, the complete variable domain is GAGVSQSPSNKVTEKGKDVELRCDPISGHTALYWYRQSLGQGLEFLIYFQGNSAPDKSGLPSDRFSAERTGGSVSTLTIQRTQQEDSAVYLCASSPSGGLAGEGEQFFGPGTRLTVL.

CDR3 sequence: CATSDTGLAGSDTQYF. CDR3 sequence (DNA): TGTGCCACCAGTGACACGGGACTAGCGGGGTCAGATACGCAGTATTTT. The rearrangement joins TRBV24-1 to TRBJ2-3; 13 bases map to TRBD2. The J segment lost 4 bases and the V segment lost 4 bases, leaving 4 bases of the junction unmatched. The germline V gene has CDR1 KGHDR and CDR2 SFDVKD. CDR3 length equals 16 residues.

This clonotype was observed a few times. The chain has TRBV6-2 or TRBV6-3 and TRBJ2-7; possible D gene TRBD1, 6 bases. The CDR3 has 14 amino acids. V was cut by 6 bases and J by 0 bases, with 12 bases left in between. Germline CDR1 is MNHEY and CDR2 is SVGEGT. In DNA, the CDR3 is TGTGCCAGCAGGAGGACAGCAAGCTCCTACGAGCAGTACTTC. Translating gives CASRRTASSYEQYF.

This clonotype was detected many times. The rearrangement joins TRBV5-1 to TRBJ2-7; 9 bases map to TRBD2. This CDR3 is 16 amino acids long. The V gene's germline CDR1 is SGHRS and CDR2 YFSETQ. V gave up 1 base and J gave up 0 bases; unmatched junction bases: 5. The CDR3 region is CASSLLAGGPSYEQYF. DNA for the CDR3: TGCGCCAGCAGCTTGCTGGCGGGAGGGCCCTCCTACGAGCAGTACTTC.

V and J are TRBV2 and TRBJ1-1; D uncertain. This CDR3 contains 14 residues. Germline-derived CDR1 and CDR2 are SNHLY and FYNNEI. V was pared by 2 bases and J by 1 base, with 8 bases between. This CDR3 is CASSEPITNTEAFF. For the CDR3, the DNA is TGTGCCAGCAGTGAACCAATTACGAACACTGAAGCTTTCTTT.

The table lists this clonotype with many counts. The CDR3 sequence is CASTTLDDHYTDTQYF. The CDR3 region has the DNA TGTGCCAGCACCACCCTAGATGATCATTACACAGATACGCAGTATTTT. This rearrangement joins TRBV21-1 to TRBJ2-3. TRBV21-1 is a pseudogene. The CDR3 consists of 16 residues.

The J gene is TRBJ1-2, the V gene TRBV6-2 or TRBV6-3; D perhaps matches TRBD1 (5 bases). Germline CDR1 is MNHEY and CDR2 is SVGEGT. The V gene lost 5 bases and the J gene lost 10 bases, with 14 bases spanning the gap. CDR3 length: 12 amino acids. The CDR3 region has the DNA TGTGCCAGCAGTCGACGGGGCAATCCCTACACCTTC. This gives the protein CASSRRGNPYTF.

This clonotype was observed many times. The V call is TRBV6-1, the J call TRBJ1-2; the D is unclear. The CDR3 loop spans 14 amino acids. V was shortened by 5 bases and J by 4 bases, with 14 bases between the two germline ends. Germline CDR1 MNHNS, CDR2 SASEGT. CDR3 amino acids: CASSSPGDGYGYTF. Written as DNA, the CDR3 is TGTGCCAGCAGTAGCCCCGGAGATGGCTATGGCTACACCTTC.

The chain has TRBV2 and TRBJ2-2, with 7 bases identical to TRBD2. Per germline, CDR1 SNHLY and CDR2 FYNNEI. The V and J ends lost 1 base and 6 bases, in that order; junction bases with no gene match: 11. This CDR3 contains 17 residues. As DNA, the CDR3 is TGTGCCAGCAGTGAAGACTCGGGGGGAGCGTTATCCGGGGAGCTGTTTTTT. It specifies CASSEDSGGALSGELFF.

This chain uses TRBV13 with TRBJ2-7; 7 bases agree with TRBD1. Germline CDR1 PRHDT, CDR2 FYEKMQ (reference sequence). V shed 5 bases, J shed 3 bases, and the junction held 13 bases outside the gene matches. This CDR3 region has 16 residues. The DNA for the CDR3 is TGTGCCAGCAGCCGATCAACCAGACAGGGATTCTACGAGCAGTACTTC. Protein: CASSRSTRQGFYEQYF.

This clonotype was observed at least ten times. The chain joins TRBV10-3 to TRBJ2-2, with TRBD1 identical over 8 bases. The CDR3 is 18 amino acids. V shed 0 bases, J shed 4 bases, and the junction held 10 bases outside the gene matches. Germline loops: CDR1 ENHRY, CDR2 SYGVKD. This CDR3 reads CAISESGDRRPSTGELFF. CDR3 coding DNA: TGTGCCATCAGTGAGTCTGGGGACAGGAGACCGTCCACCGGGGAGCTGTTTTTT.

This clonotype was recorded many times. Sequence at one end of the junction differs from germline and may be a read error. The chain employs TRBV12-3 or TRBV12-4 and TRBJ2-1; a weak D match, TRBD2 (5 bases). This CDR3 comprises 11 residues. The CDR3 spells CASSLGLGVSF. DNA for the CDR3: TGTGCCAGCAGTTTAGGTCTGGGAGTTTCCTTC.

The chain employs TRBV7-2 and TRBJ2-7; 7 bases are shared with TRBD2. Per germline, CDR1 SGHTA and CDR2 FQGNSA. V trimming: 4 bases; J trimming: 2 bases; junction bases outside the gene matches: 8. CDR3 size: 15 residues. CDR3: CASSWEGGLTYEQYF. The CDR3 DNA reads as TGTGCCAGCAGCTGGGAGGGCGGGCTTACCTACGAGCAGTACTTC.

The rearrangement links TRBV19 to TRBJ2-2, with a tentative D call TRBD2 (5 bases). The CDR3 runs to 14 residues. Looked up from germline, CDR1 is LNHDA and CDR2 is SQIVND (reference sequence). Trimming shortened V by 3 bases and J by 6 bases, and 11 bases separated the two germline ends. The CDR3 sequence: CASSMSRRPGELFF. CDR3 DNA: TGTGCCAGTAGTATGTCGAGGAGGCCCGGGGAGCTGTTTTTT.

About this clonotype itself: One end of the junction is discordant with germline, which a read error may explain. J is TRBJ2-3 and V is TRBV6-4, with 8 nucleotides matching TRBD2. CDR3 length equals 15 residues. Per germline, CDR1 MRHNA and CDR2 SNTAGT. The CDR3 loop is CASSDSAGGTDMQYF. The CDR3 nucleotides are TGTGCCAGCAGTGACTCTGCGGGAGGCACAGATATGCAGTATTTT.

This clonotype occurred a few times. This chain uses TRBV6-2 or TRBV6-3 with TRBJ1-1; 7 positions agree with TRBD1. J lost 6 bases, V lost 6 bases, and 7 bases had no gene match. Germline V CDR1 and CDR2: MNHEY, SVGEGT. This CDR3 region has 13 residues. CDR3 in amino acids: CASSNTGAPEAFF. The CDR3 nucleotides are TGTGCCAGCAGCAACACAGGGGCCCCTGAAGCTTTCTTT.